This T cell receptor beta chain was captured in a study of T-cell reconstitution after alpha-beta-depleted transplantation in children. Notes on the study in general: Some patients' high day-60 TCRbeta diversity was attributed to recipient cells surviving conditioning. The main origin of T-cell counts and diversity one year after transplant was newly produced T cells. Expanded graft clones, several hundred of them, were reportedly the source of alpha-beta T cells about two months after transplant.

This clonotype occurred many times. Its antigen is currently unknown. The V and J ends lost 6 bases and 7 bases respectively, with 16 bases between them. The CDR3 length is 14 residues. Unique molecular identifiers were used to barcode this TCRbeta library. TCRdb itself ran the PCR reads through MiXCR, one entry per CDR3 protein. In the table there are almost 250,000 distinct CDR3 sequences, around 25% of which are singletons. V gene TRBV12-3 or TRBV12-4 combines with J gene TRBJ2-1, with D maybe TRBD2 (6 bases). The origin of this receptor is a girl aged 2 to 10 with Fanconi anemia, due to receive a stem cell transplant. Sample: PBMCs, taken before TCRalphabeta/CD19-depleted stem cell transplant. The CDR3: CASRGLRGSNEQFF. CDR3 coding DNA: TGTGCCAGCAGAGGTCTCCGGGGGTCGAATGAGCAGTTCTTC.